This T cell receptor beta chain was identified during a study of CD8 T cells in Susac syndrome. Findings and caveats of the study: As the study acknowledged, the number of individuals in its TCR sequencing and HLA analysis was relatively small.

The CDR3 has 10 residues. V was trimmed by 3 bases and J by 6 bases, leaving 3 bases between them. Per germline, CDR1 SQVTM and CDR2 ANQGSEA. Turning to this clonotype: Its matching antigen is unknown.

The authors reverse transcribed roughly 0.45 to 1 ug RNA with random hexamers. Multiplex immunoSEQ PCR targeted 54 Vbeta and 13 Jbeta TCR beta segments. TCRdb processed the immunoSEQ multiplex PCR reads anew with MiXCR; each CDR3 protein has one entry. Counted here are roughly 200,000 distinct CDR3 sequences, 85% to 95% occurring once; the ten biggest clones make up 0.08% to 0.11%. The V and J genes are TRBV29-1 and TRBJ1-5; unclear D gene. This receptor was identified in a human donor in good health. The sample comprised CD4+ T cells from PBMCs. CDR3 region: CSVEAQPQHF. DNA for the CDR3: TGCAGCGTTGAGGCTCAGCCCCAGCATTTT.